Below, 9 T cell receptor beta chains from the same sample are listed, as sequenced in a study of shared clonotypes between healthy human individuals. Assay: immunoSEQ multiplex PCR; the TCRdb copy retains only in-frame clones and omits some. The table lists approximately 1,500,000 clones, around 95% of them singletons, with 1% to 1.5% in the top ten. Sequencing was performed on naive CD4+ T cells sorted from blood. Subset here: CD45RA+ positively selected. These receptors were collected from a man aged 25-40 years in good health.

The J gene is TRBJ2-7, the V gene TRBV7-9, with a weak D call TRBD2 (5 bases). The CDR3 contains 14 residues. The germline V gene has CDR1 SEHNR and CDR2 FQNEAQ (reference sequence). V was pared by 5 bases and J by 5 bases, with 16 bases between. The CDR3 nucleotides are TGTGCCAGCAGCCTCCGGGAACTTGACAACGAGCAGTACTTC. This sequence encodes CASSLRELDNEQYF.

The chain links TRBV7-9 to TRBJ1-2, with no clear D. The CDR3 consists of 11 residues. Between the trimmed V and J ends, which lost 7 bases and 6 bases, there was a span of 9 bases. Germline CDR1 reads SEHNR; CDR2 reads FQNEAQ (reference sequence). In DNA, the CDR3 is TGTGCCAGCAAACACGCCGATGGCTACACCTTC. Its translation is CASKHADGYTF.

Written as DNA, the CDR3 is TGTGCCAGCAGCAACGGGATCGATGAGACCCAGTACTTC. It is translated as CASSNGIDETQYF. This rearrangement joins TRBV11-2 to TRBJ2-5; D perhaps matches TRBD2 (5 bases). The CDR3 consists of 13 residues. CDR1 and CDR2 (germline): SGHAT, FQNNGV. The V end was cut by 5 bases, the J end by 5 bases, with 12 bases between.

The rearrangement uses TRBV28 and TRBJ2-2; unclear D gene. V shed 5 bases and J shed 4 bases, with 8 bases lying between them. This CDR3 region has 13 residues. Germline V gene data show CDR1 as MDHEN and CDR2 as SYDVKM. In nucleotides, the CDR3 is TGTGCCAGCAGTCGTAGTAGCACCGGGGAGCTGTTTTTT. It translates to CASSRSSTGELFF. The full variable domain, in which reference TRBV28 and TRBJ2-2 provide the parts outside the CDR3, is DVKVTQSSRYLVKRTGEKVFLECVQDMDHENMFWYRQDPGLGLRLIYFSYDVKMKEKGDIPEGYSVSREKKERFSLILESASTNQTSMYLCASSRSSTGELFFGEGSRLTVL.

The V gene is TRBV19, the J gene TRBJ1-2, with D unresolved. V was shortened by 2 bases and J by 2 bases, with 12 bases between the two germline ends. Germline V gives CDR1 LNHDA, CDR2 SQIVND (reference sequence). The CDR3 has 15 residues. This chain's CDR3 is CASSIRTQENYGYTF. In DNA form, the CDR3 reads TGTGCCAGTAGTATAAGGACTCAGGAGAACTATGGCTACACCTTC.

The V and J genes are TRBV27 and TRBJ2-5; TRBD2 is a possible D gene (6 bases). Germline V gene sequence: CDR1 MNHEY, CDR2 SMNVEV (reference sequence). The V end lost 7 bases, the J end lost 5 bases, and 14 bases lay between the germline ends. The CDR3 sequence is 13 residues long. The CDR3: CASKSAGMETQYF. The CDR3 coding sequence is TGTGCCAGCAAGTCGGCGGGGATGGAGACCCAGTACTTC.

This rearrangement joins TRBV11-1 to TRBJ2-7, with 12 nucleotides matching TRBD2. The germline CDR1 and CDR2 sequences are SGHAT and FQDESV (reference sequence). With V trimmed by 5 bases and J by 0 bases, 5 bases remained unmatched. The CDR3 is made up of 16 amino acids. CDR3 sequence reads: CASSPGLAGGSYEQYF. DNA of the CDR3: TGTGCCAGCAGCCCGGGACTAGCGGGCGGCTCCTACGAGCAGTACTTC.

This chain links TRBV19 with TRBJ2-2, with D possibly TRBD1 on 5 matching bases. The germline V gene has CDR1 LNHDA and CDR2 SQIVND (reference sequence). The CDR3 totals 16 residues. Between the trimmed V and J ends, which lost 5 bases and 6 bases, there was a span of 19 bases. CDR3 nucleotides: TGTGCCAGTAGTGTTGCCCAGGGTGGTCCCTCCGGGGAGCTGTTTTTT. It encodes CASSVAQGGPSGELFF.

The J gene is TRBJ2-5, the V gene TRBV28; the match to TRBD1 covers 9 bases. Losses at the gene ends were 10 bases for V and 7 bases for J; bases not matched to a gene: 7. The CDR3 runs to 12 residues. In germline, CDR1 is MDHEN, CDR2 SYDVKM. CDR3 DNA sequence: TGTGCCACCACAGGGGGCGGGGGGACCCAGTACTTC. Translating gives CATTGGGGTQYF.